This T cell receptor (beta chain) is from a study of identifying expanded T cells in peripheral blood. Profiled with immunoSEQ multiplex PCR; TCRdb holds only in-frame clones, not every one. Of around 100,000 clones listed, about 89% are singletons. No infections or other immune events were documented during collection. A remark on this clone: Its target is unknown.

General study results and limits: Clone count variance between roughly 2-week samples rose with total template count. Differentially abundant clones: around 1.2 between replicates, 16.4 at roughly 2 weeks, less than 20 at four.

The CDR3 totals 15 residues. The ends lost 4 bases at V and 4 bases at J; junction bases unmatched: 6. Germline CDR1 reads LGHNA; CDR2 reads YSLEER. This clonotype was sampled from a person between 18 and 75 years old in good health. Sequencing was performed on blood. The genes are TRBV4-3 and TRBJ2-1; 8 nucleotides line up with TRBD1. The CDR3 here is CASSPGTGSYNEQFF. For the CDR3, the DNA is TGCGCCAGCAGCCCCGGGACAGGTAGTTACAATGAGCAGTTCTTC.